Given below is one T cell receptor beta chain in context. Germline CDR1 reads SGHDN; CDR2 reads FVKESK. Trimming pared 6 bases from V and 1 base from J, leaving 11 bases between. The CDR3 covers 14 residues. The Seattle patients joined while their infection was active and were tracked longitudinally afterward. This record belongs to a study of blood T cell repertoires in COVID-19. Original analysis: Researchers report that nucleated cell counts were estimated from reference gene primer amplification. Generated by immunoSEQ multiplex PCR, the TCRdb table keeps only in-frame clones and is missing some. V, J and clone size derive from that table, while D and trimming were established from the DNA sequence. The table includes some 150,000 clones, 70% to 80% detected once.

The genes are TRBV14 and TRBJ2-3, with D possibly TRBD1 on 5 matching bases. Sequencing was done on a sample of peripheral blood. The clonotype was recovered from a woman in her sixties or seventies with COVID-19, enrolled during active disease. Written as DNA, the CDR3 is TGTGCCAGCAGGGAGCAGGGTGGCACAGATACGCAGTATTTT. Its protein is CASREQGGTDTQYF. Drawing the rest from reference TRBV14 and TRBJ2-3, the complete variable domain is EAGVTQFPSHSVIEKGQTVTLRCDPISGHDNLYWYRRVMGKEIKFLLHFVKESKQDESGMPNNRFLAERTGGTYSTLKVQPAELEDSGVYFCASREQGGTDTQYFGPGTRLTVL.